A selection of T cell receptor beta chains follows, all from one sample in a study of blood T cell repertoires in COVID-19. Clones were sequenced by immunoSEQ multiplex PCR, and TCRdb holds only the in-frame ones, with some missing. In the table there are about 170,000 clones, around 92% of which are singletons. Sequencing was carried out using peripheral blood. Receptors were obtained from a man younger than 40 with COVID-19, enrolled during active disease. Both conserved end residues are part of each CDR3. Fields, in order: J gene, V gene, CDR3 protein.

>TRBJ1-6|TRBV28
CASSTQGIYNSPLHF
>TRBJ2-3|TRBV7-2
CASSPNRGAGGLGADTQYF
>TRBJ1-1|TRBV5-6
CASSWPPRDEAFF
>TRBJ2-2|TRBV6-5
CATPWTGVPGELFF
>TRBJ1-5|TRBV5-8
CASNLDAGSVNQPQHF
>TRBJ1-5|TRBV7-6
CASSLGAGLYSNQPQHF
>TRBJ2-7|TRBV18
CASSPFSQGYEQYF
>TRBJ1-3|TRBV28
CASSFGDRAGNTIYF
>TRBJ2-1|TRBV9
CASSVTGGSYNEQFF
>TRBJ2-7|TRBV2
CASSPLAGTSGGAYEQYF
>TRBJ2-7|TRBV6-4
CASSDSGTGPYEQYF
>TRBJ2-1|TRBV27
CASSFRTGYNEQFF
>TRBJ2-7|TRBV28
CASSFRGGTGGYEQYF
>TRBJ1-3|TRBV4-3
CASSPAGGSGNTIYF
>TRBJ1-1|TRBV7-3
CASSPWDRPSRAFF
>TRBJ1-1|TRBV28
CASIYPGGGTEAFF
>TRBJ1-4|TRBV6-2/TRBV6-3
CASSYSSVVQGRNEKLFF
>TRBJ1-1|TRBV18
CASSPTLVTEAFF
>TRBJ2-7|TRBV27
CASSPHRGSYEQYF
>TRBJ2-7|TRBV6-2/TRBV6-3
CASSPDSFYEQYF
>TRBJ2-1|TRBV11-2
CASSLLRDSRGDEQFF
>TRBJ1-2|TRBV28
CASRQGSYYGYTF
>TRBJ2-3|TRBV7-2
CASSLDPAGAEGTDTQYF
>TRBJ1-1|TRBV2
CASSRQWGTEAFF
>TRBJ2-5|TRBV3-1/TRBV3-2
CASSFRQGAETQYF
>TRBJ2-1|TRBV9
CASSVEVAGRNEQFF
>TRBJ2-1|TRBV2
CASSEAWTSGEYNEQFF
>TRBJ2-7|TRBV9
CASSGGTGEYEQYF
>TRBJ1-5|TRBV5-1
CASSADSSNQPQHF
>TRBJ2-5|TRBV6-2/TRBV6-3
CASSYSNPGETQYF
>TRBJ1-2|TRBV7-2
CASSASITGGYGYTF
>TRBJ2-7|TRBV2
CASMGGSYEQYF
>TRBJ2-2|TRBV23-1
CASSQSKPEFWAGELFF
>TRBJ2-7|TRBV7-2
CASSTGHHSYEQYF
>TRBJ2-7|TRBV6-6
CASRPKQGSYEQYF
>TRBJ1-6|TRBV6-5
CASSYGSGRGSPLHF
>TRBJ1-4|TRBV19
CASSQTTGVDEKLFF
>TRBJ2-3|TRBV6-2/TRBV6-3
CASSYRLAGADTQYF
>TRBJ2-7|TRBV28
CASSLIFPQITNEQYF
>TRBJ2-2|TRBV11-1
CASSAFPQGPGELFF
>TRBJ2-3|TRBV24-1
CATSDYSGGTDTQYF
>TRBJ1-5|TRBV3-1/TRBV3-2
CASSQEPLDRGGRPQHF
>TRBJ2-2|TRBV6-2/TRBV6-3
CASSTPRTGGEAGELFF
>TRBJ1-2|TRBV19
CASSIGQPYGYTF
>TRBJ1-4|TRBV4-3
CASSQGTGGAEKLFF
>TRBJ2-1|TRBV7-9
CASSLGDLPWNEQFF
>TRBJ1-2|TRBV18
CASSPRLEGSGYTF